The source of this TCR beta chain is a study of a mutant IDH1 vaccine in newly diagnosed glioma. Background on the study: Vaccinations were initiated 4-6 weeks following radiotherapy alone, or were given together with temozolomide cycles. There were approximately 62% males and about 38% females among treated patients, whose mean age was about 40 years. General study points: Apparently, pseudoprogression bore no relation to changes among the top peripheral T cell clonotypes. Most patients, 85% to 95%, showed vaccine-induced immune responses.

The time point here: week 47, end of study. Every vaccination contained 300 ug of the mutant IDH1 20-mer peptide and was paired with topical imiquimod. On this clone: Its antigen is undetermined.

The method was immunoSEQ multiplex PCR; TCRdb's version includes in-frame clones alone and lacks a portion of them. The data contain 20,000 to 25,000 clones, roughly 80% of them singletons. This receptor was identified in a man aged 40-49 years with glioma. The sample in question was PBMCs, obtained from a glioma patient whose treatment included an IDH1 peptide vaccine.

The CDR3 region has the DNA TGTGCCAGCAGCCAAGATCTGGGGAGGGCCGTCGAGCAGTTCTTC. Amino acid sequence: CASSQDLGRAVEQFF. This chain connects TRBV14 to TRBJ2-1; TRBD2 aligns across 7 bases. J was trimmed by 10 bases and V by 0 bases; bases with no gene match: 9. The CDR3 length is 15 residues. Germline V gene lookup returns CDR1 SGHDN and CDR2 FVKESK.